This T cell receptor beta chain was sequenced for a study of beta chain features in type 1 diabetes. Study results and caveats: Patients showed naive, central memory and Treg TCRB repertoires that appeared more similar than those of healthy donors. Type 1 diabetes patients had moderately but significantly shorter TCRB CDR3s in all four CD4+ subsets.

With regard to this clone: Its antigen is currently unknown.

cDNA synthesis used the whole RNA isolate, giving expressed TCRB sequences. The table came from immunoSEQ multiplex PCR; TCRdb's copy has only in-frame clones and leaves some out. Among around 260,000 clones listed, approximately 20% were seen once. Germline CDR1 is MNHEY and CDR2 is SMNVEV (reference sequence). After removal of 4 bases from V and 7 bases from J, the junction contained 4 bases not matched to a gene. The CDR3 contains 14 residues. This clonotype originated in a woman in her thirties or forties with type 1 diabetes. This chain links TRBV27 with TRBJ1-6; 7 bases match TRBD1. The sample was naive CD4+ T cells from blood. The DNA for the CDR3 is TGTGCCAGCAGTTCGACAGGGTGGAATTCACCCCTCCACTTT. Translated: CASSSTGWNSPLHF.